This TCR beta chain was captured by sequencing in a study of cytomegalovirus exposure and HLA in healthy donors. Overall study results and limits: Some segments of the V type, notably TRBV6-2 and TRBV6-3, were excluded as indistinguishable. Rare TCR sequences predominated, though certain public TCRs were found in many donors.

The V gene's germline CDR1 is SGHVS and CDR2 FNYEAQ. This CDR3 has 15 amino acids. The V and J ends lost 0 bases and 6 bases respectively, with 14 bases between them. As to this clone: What it recognizes is unknown.

60 Vbeta and 13 Jbeta primers were used in PCR. The protocol was immunoSEQ multiplex PCR, while the TCRdb copy is restricted to in-frame clones and leaves out a portion. The sample lists roughly 180,000 clones; 77% were seen once. The sequence was collected from a woman in her fifties or sixties in good health and CMV-seropositive. The sequencing sample was made of PBMCs. This chain joins TRBV7-6 and TRBJ2-5; weak D call: TRBD1 (5 bases). The CDR3 DNA follows: TGTGCCAGCAGCTTAGCTCAGGGTGTAGAAAAGACCCAGTACTTC. Residues: CASSLAQGVEKTQYF.